The 15 T cell receptor beta chains listed next were all sequenced from one sample in a study of blood T cell repertoires in COVID-19. Some clones are missing from TCRdb's copy, which holds only in-frame ones; the method was immunoSEQ multiplex PCR. Counted here are around 320,000 clones, nearly 90% occurring once; the ten biggest clones make up roughly 2.9%. The source material was PBMCs or T cells enriched from blood (not recorded which). These TCRs come from a woman aged 45-59 years who had been exposed to COVID-19.

This clone was found a few times. The V call is TRBV15, the J call TRBJ1-5; 7 bases fit TRBD1. The CDR3 contains 18 residues. CDR1 and CDR2 (germline): LNHNV, YYDKDF (reference sequence). The junction had 8 bases not matched to a gene; V was cut back by 0 bases and J by 0 bases. CDR3 region: CATSRDGHQGGSNQPQHF. The CDR3 nucleotides read TGTGCCACCAGCAGAGACGGACACCAGGGGGGTAGCAATCAGCCCCAGCATTTT.

Of note for this clone: The sample has other DNA sequences that encode this CDR3 too. This chain connects TRBV5-1 to TRBJ1-5, with D possibly matching TRBD1 (6 bases). This CDR3 has 15 residues. Trimming took 2 bases from V and 5 from J, leaving 14 bases between them. Looked up from germline, CDR1 is SGHRS and CDR2 is YFSETQ. This CDR3 reads CASSLGLSGDQPQHF. In DNA form, the CDR3 reads TGCGCCAGCAGCTTAGGTCTCTCAGGGGATCAGCCCCAGCATTTT.

The chain combines TRBV15 with TRBJ2-7; 9 bases are a match to TRBD1. Looked up from germline, CDR1 is LNHNV and CDR2 is YYDKDF (reference sequence). V was clipped by 0 bases and J by 0 bases; unmatched bases: 12. CDR3 length equals 19 residues. The CDR3 bases are TGTGCCACCAGCAGAGATTTGGGGGGGACAGGGAAGAGCTCCTACGAGCAGTACTTC. Translated, it gives CATSRDLGGTGKSSYEQYF.

The chain is built from TRBV11-2 and TRBJ1-2, with 8 bases identical to TRBD1. Germline V gene sequence: CDR1 SGHAT, CDR2 FQNNGV. V dropped 3 bases and J dropped 4; count of bases not matched to a gene: 4. The CDR3 length is 14 residues. This chain's CDR3 is CASSFRDRPYGYTF. The CDR3 coding sequence is TGTGCCAGCAGCTTCCGGGACAGGCCCTATGGCTACACCTTC.

The rearrangement uses TRBV7-9 and TRBJ1-1, with D possibly being TRBD1 (5 bases). The V end was cut by 8 bases, the J end by 2 bases, with 12 bases between. The CDR3 consists of 13 residues. Germline loops: CDR1 SEHNR, CDR2 FQNEAQ (reference sequence). CDR3 amino acids: CASSITGNTEAFF. The CDR3 region has the DNA TGTGCCAGCTCCATTACAGGTAACACTGAAGCTTTCTTT. The full variable domain, its missing parts supplied by reference TRBV7-9 and TRBJ1-1, is DTGVSQNPRHKITKRGQNVTFRCDPISEHNRLYWYRQTLGQGPEFLTYFQNEAQLEKSRLLSDRFSAERPKGSFSTLEIQRTEQGDSAMYLCASSITGNTEAFFGQGTRLTVV.

This clone was seen just once. This chain uses TRBV28 with TRBJ2-4; D might be TRBD1 (5 bases). CDR3 length equals 13 residues. Germline lookup yields CDR1 MDHEN and CDR2 SYDVKM. V lost 6 bases and J 4 bases, leaving 10 bases between the germline ends. The CDR3 coding sequence is TGTGCCAGCAGAAGGGGTTCAAAAAACATTCAGTACTTC. Translated: CASRRGSKNIQYF. Supplemented by reference TRBV28 and TRBJ2-4, the full variable domain reads DVKVTQSSRYLVKRTGEKVFLECVQDMDHENMFWYRQDPGLGLRLIYFSYDVKMKEKGDIPEGYSVSREKKERFSLILESASTNQTSMYLCASRRGSKNIQYFGAGTRLSVL.

The chain uses TRBV20-1 and TRBJ2-2, with 11 positions matching TRBD2. Germline CDR1 reads DFQATT; CDR2 reads SNEGSKA (reference sequence). After removal of 3 bases from V and 6 bases from J, the junction contained 12 bases not matched to a gene. The length of the CDR3 is 17 residues. CDR3 loop: CSASLLAGASKAGELFF. The CDR3 region has the DNA TGCAGTGCTAGTTTACTAGCGGGGGCCTCCAAGGCCGGGGAGCTGTTTTTT.

The chain combines TRBV7-2 with TRBJ2-5, with D unresolved. Trimming shortened V by 1 base and J by 1 base, and 7 bases separated the two germline ends. The CDR3 covers 14 residues. Germline CDR1 and CDR2: SGHTA and FQGNSA. CDR3 sequence (DNA): TGTGCCAGCAGCTTAGGAGTTTCCCAAGAGACCCAGTACTTC. This encodes CASSLGVSQETQYF.

V usage is TRBV5-4 and J usage is TRBJ1-2; the D is unclear. Deletions cut 4 bases from V and 0 bases from J, with 10 bases between. Germline values: CDR1 SGHNT, CDR2 YYREEE (reference sequence). The CDR3 sequence is 14 residues long. In DNA, the CDR3 is TGTGCCAGCAGCGCGGCCCAAGCTAACTATGGCTACACCTTC. Translating gives CASSAAQANYGYTF.

This chain uses TRBV19 with TRBJ1-5, with D hard to call. With 0 bases removed from V and 9 bases from J, the gap between germline ends came to 12 bases. The CDR3 length is 14 residues. Germline assignment: CDR1 LNHDA and CDR2 SQIVND (reference sequence). The CDR3, as DNA: TGTGCCAGTAGTATAGATCGGACTAACTGGCCCCAGCATTTT. This sequence encodes CASSIDRTNWPQHF.

The chain uses TRBV5-1 and TRBJ2-7; 8 bases are shared with TRBD1. Germline loops: CDR1 SGHRS, CDR2 YFSETQ. V lost 3 bases, J lost 3 bases, and 11 bases stayed unmatched. The length of the CDR3 is 16 residues. CDR3 residues: CASSSITTGGIYEQYF. The CDR3 nucleotides read TGCGCCAGCAGCTCAATAACAACAGGGGGGATCTACGAGCAGTACTTC.

V and J are TRBV18 and TRBJ1-4; D gene ambiguous. Germline V gene lookup returns CDR1 KGHSH and CDR2 LQKENI. V shed 0 bases and J shed 0 bases, with 8 bases lying between them. The CDR3 is 16 amino acids. In DNA form, the CDR3 reads TGTGCCAGCTCACCACCTGCGGGTGCAACTAATGAAAAACTGTTTTTT. This codes for CASSPPAGATNEKLFF.

V and J are TRBV7-6 and TRBJ1-6; possibly TRBD1 for D (5 bases). V gave up 5 bases and J gave up 7 bases, with 9 bases separating them. CDR3 length: 13 residues. CDR1 and CDR2 (germline): SGHVS, FNYEAQ. DNA for the CDR3: TGTGCCAGCAGCCCCAACAGGAATTCACCCCTCCACTTT. Translation gives CASSPNRNSPLHF.

V usage is TRBV19 and J usage is TRBJ1-5; 8 nucleotides agree with TRBD1. Trimming at V came to 5 bases and at J to 3 bases, leaving 9 bases not matched to a gene. This CDR3 is built from 16 residues. Germline lookup yields CDR1 LNHDA and CDR2 SQIVND (reference sequence). CDR3: CASSPGDRYINQPQHF. The CDR3 DNA is TGTGCCAGTAGTCCCGGGGACAGGTATATCAATCAGCCCCAGCATTTT.

V and J are TRBV4-1 and TRBJ1-5; 7 bases are shared with TRBD1. V gave up 1 base and J gave up 6 bases; unmatched junction bases: 6. Per germline, CDR1 MGHRA and CDR2 YSYEKL. The CDR3 is made up of 15 amino acids. The CDR3 DNA reads as TGCGCCAGCAGCCAAGGAATACCAGGGGGTCAGCCCCAGCATTTT. This gives the protein CASSQGIPGGQPQHF.